This is a list of T cell receptor beta chains from one sample in a study of PD-L1 blockade in urothelial cancer. Profiling relied on immunoSEQ multiplex PCR, and the TCRdb table lists in-frame clones only, not all of them. The sample lists about 88,000 clones; over 90% were seen once. Source: PBMCs, taken around atezolizumab (anti-PD-L1) treatment. Every receptor here comes from a man aged 60 to 69 with urothelial cancer. Both conserved end residues are part of each CDR3. The order of the fields is CDR3 protein, CDR3 DNA, D gene, V gene, J gene. The D gene is left open where the match is weak.

CDR3aa: CASSTLAGGVEQFF; CDR3nt: TGTGCCAGCAGCACACTAGCGGGAGGAGTAGAGCAGTTCTTC; d_gene: TRBD2; v_gene: TRBV7-2; j_gene: TRBJ2-1
CDR3aa: CASSLELAGGYEQYF; CDR3nt: TGTGCCAGCAGCTTAGAATTAGCGGGGGGCTACGAGCAGTACTTC; d_gene: TRBD2; v_gene: TRBV7-2; j_gene: TRBJ2-7
CDR3aa: CASSVSASSYNEQFF; CDR3nt: TGTGCCAGCAGCGTAAGCGCTAGCTCCTACAATGAGCAGTTCTTC; d_gene: .; v_gene: TRBV7-2; j_gene: TRBJ2-1
CDR3aa: CASSLGDYPGTDTQYF; CDR3nt: TGTGCCAGCAGCTTGGGGGACTATCCTGGCACAGATACGCAGTATTTT; d_gene: TRBD2; v_gene: TRBV5-5; j_gene: TRBJ2-3
CDR3aa: CASSLTLGTGNHYGYTF; CDR3nt: TGTGCCAGTAGTCTAACCCTCGGGACAGGAAACCACTATGGCTACACCTTC; d_gene: TRBD1; v_gene: TRBV19; j_gene: TRBJ1-2
CDR3aa: CASRQTGTSGTREQFF; CDR3nt: TGTGCCAGCAGGCAAACCGGGACTAGCGGGACAAGGGAACAGTTCTTC; d_gene: TRBD2; v_gene: TRBV6-6; j_gene: TRBJ2-1
CDR3aa: CASSLLSPSEYF; CDR3nt: TGTGCTAGCAGCTTACTCTCCCCTTCAGAGTACTTC; d_gene: .; v_gene: TRBV7-7; j_gene: TRBJ2-7
CDR3aa: CASSQDFPGYEQYF; CDR3nt: TGCGCCAGCAGCCAAGATTTTCCGGGTTACGAGCAGTACTTC; d_gene: .; v_gene: TRBV4-3; j_gene: TRBJ2-7
CDR3aa: CAEGGVGPTEAFF; CDR3nt: TGTGCCGAAGGGGGGGTGGGTCCCACTGAAGCTTTCTTT; d_gene: .; v_gene: TRBV30; j_gene: TRBJ1-1
CDR3aa: CSARKREAVFF; CDR3nt: TGCAGTGCTAGAAAGAGGGAGGCGGTGTTCTTC; d_gene: .; v_gene: TRBV20-1; j_gene: TRBJ2-1
CDR3aa: CASSFSSGGELFF; CDR3nt: TGTGCCAGCAGCTTCTCTAGCGGCGGGGAGCTGTTTTTT; d_gene: TRBD2; v_gene: TRBV5-6; j_gene: TRBJ2-2
CDR3aa: CASSYITSGNEQFF; CDR3nt: TGTGCCAGCAGTTACATCACTAGTGGAAATGAGCAGTTCTTC; d_gene: .; v_gene: TRBV6-5; j_gene: TRBJ2-1
CDR3aa: CASSVQGAYEQYF; CDR3nt: TGTGCCAGCAGTGTGCAGGGGGCCTACGAGCAGTACTTC; d_gene: TRBD1; v_gene: TRBV6-5; j_gene: TRBJ2-7
CDR3aa: CASSVLAGGGADTQYF; CDR3nt: TGTGCCAGCAGCGTACTAGCGGGGGGCGGGGCAGATACGCAGTATTTT; d_gene: TRBD2; v_gene: TRBV9; j_gene: TRBJ2-3
CDR3aa: CATSRDLYGGEQYF; CDR3nt: TGTGCCACCAGCAGAGATCTTTATGGGGGGGAGCAGTACTTC; d_gene: .; v_gene: TRBV15; j_gene: TRBJ2-7
CDR3aa: CASSPSTGIRSSYEQYF; CDR3nt: TGTGCCAGCAGCCCTAGTACAGGCATACGTAGCTCCTACGAGCAGTACTTC; d_gene: .; v_gene: TRBV9; j_gene: TRBJ2-7
CDR3aa: CASSLDPGTSGEQFF; CDR3nt: TGTGCTAGCAGCTTAGATCCTGGGACTAGCGGGGAGCAGTTCTTC; d_gene: TRBD2; v_gene: TRBV7-7; j_gene: TRBJ2-1
CDR3aa: CASSQEAGTGVETQYF; CDR3nt: TGCGCCAGCAGCCAAGAGGCCGGGACAGGGGTGGAGACCCAGTACTTC; d_gene: TRBD1; v_gene: TRBV4-3; j_gene: TRBJ2-5
CDR3aa: CASSWERASLDEQYF; CDR3nt: TGTGCCAGCAGCTGGGAGCGGGCCTCCTTGGACGAGCAGTACTTC; d_gene: .; v_gene: TRBV7-9; j_gene: TRBJ2-7
CDR3aa: CASSTGQRSSYEQYF; CDR3nt: TGTGCCAGTAGTACGGGACAGCGGAGCTCCTACGAGCAGTACTTC; d_gene: TRBD1; v_gene: TRBV19; j_gene: TRBJ2-7
CDR3aa: CASNVRDRDRGWLHYGYTF; CDR3nt: TGTGCCAGCAACGTCCGGGACCGGGACAGGGGCTGGTTGCACTATGGCTACACCTTC; d_gene: TRBD1; v_gene: TRBV9; j_gene: TRBJ1-2
CDR3aa: CASSQVYNEQFF; CDR3nt: TGTGCCAGCAGCCAGGTTTACAATGAGCAGTTCTTC; d_gene: .; v_gene: TRBV6-1; j_gene: TRBJ2-1
CDR3aa: CASISSGGLTEAFF; CDR3nt: TGTGCCAGCATCTCATCAGGGGGACTCACTGAAGCTTTCTTT; d_gene: TRBD1; v_gene: TRBV28; j_gene: TRBJ1-1
CDR3aa: CASSQDLTEGEEKLFF; CDR3nt: TGCGCCAGCAGCCAAGATTTAACGGAAGGGGAAGAAAAACTGTTTTTT; d_gene: .; v_gene: TRBV4-1; j_gene: TRBJ1-4